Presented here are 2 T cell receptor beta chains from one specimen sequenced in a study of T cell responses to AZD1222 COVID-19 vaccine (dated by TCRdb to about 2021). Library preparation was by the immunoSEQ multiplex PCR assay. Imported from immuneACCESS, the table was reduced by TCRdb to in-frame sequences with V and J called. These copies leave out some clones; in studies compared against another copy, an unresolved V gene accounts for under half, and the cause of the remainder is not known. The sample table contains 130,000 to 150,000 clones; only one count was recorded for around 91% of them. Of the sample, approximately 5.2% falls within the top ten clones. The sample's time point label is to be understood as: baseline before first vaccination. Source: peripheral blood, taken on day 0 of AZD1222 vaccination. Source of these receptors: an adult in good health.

CDR3 sequence: CASSLGKGELFF. CDR3 coding DNA: TGTGCCAGCAGTCTGGGGAAAGGGGAGCTGTTTTTT. The chain is built from TRBV28 and TRBJ2-2, with D unresolved. The CDR3 extends over 12 amino acids. The germline V gene has CDR1 MDHEN and CDR2 SYDVKM. V was cut by 5 bases and J by 8 bases, with 9 bases left in between.

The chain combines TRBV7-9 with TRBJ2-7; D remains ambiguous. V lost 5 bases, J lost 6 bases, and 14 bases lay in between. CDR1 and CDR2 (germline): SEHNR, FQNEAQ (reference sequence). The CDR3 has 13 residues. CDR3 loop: CASSPPVVPEQYF. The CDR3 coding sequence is TGTGCCAGCAGCCCACCAGTGGTCCCCGAGCAGTACTTC. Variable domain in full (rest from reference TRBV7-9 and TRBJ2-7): DTGVSQNPRHKITKRGQNVTFRCDPISEHNRLYWYRQTLGQGPEFLTYFQNEAQLEKSRLLSDRFSAERPKGSFSTLEIQRTEQGDSAMYLCASSPPVVPEQYFGPGTRLTVT.